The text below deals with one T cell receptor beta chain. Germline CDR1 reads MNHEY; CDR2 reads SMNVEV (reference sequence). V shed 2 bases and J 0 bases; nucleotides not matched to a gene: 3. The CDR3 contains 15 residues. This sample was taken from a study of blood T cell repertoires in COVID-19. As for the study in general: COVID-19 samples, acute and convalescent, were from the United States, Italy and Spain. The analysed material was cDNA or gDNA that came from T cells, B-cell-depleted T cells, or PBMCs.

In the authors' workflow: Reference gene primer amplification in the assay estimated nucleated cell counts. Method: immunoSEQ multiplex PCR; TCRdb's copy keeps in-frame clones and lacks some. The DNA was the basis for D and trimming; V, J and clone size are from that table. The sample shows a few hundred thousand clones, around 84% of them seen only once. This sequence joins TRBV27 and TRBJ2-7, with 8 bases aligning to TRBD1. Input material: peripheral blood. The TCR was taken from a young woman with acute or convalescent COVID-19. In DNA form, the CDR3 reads TGTGCCAGCAGTTTACAGGGGGCTGACTCCTACGAGCAGTACTTC. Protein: CASSLQGADSYEQYF.